This section outlines one T cell receptor beta chain sequence together with its context. A far larger clone is only one base removed, so a read error is likely. The time point denotes: after trial treatment. Treatment here: LDRT plus nivolumab, ipilimumab, low-dose cyclophosphamide and aspirin (RACIN trial). This specimen belongs to a study of low-dose radiotherapy and immunotherapy resistance in tumors. Germline CDR1 SGHKS, CDR2 YYEKEE (reference sequence). This CDR3 region has 15 residues. TRAV- and TRBV-specific primers primed first-strand cDNA, covering alpha and beta chains. The TCRs were subjected to amplification over roughly 18 PCR cycles employing a constant-region primer in conjunction with a V-primer adapter. TCRdb fed the reads into MiXCR, producing one record per CDR3 protein. The sample consists of approximately 84,000 distinct CDR3 sequences, 15% to 20% of them appearing once.

This chain joins TRBV5-5 and TRBJ1-1, with a possible D match to TRBD1 (5 bases). The sample here was PBMCs, taken after low-dose radiotherapy plus immunotherapy. This clonotype was obtained from a male donor with prostate cancer. The CDR3 DNA sequence: TGTGCCAGCAGCCCCGGCGGACACATGAACGCTGAAGCTTTCTTT. Amino acid sequence: CASSPGGHMNAEAFF.